This TCR beta chain is drawn from a study of lymphopenia after photon versus proton radiotherapy. Findings and caveats of the study: In patients who died, overall survival fell as post-nadir TCR diversity dropped more. Oligoclonal CD8+ Temra expansion after nadir drove photon patients' diversity drop. Better survival with proton therapy was suggested as possible, not demonstrated.

Regarding this clone: Its cognate antigen is unknown.

TCRdb's table, derived via immunoSEQ multiplex PCR, lists solely in-frame clones and lacks some. The data hold some 64,000 clones, with 87% observed a single time. The V end lost 2 bases, the J end lost 6 bases, and 17 bases lay between the germline ends. CDR3 length equals 15 residues. Germline V gives CDR1 SGHRS, CDR2 YFSETQ. The sample was peripheral blood, taken from a patient treated with proton-based radiotherapy. The V call is TRBV5-1, the J call TRBJ1-2, with D tentatively TRBD1 (5 bases). The receptor was derived from an elderly man with esophageal cancer. In nucleotides, the CDR3 is TGCGCCAGCAGCTTAGATGGCAGGGTGGCTAATGGCTACACCTTC. Protein: CASSLDGRVANGYTF. The full variable domain, in which reference TRBV5-1 and TRBJ1-2 provide the parts outside the CDR3, is KAGVTQTPRYLIKTRGQQVTLSCSPISGHRSVSWYQQTPGQGLQFLFEYFSETQRNKGNFPGRFSGRQFSNSRSEMNVSTLELGDSALYLCASSLDGRVANGYTFGSGTRLTVV.